These 14 T cell receptor beta chains were all obtained from the same sample, sequenced in a study of shared clonotypes between healthy human individuals. TCRdb's table, derived via immunoSEQ multiplex PCR, lists solely in-frame clones and lacks some. The data show 2 million to 3 million clones, approximately 93% seen once. Specimen: naive CD4+ T cells from PBMCs. Subset: CD45RA+ positively selected. The receptors stem from a man aged 18-30 years in good health. Some clones in this sample may be carry-over from other donors' samples.

This chain joins TRBV5-6 and TRBJ1-4; 7 nucleotides match TRBD1. With V trimmed by 0 bases and J by 7 bases, 18 bases remained unmatched. There are 19 residues in the CDR3. Germline V gene lookup returns CDR1 SGHDT and CDR2 YYEEEE. The CDR3 DNA reads TGTGCCAGCAGCTTGGGGACAGGAGCCGGTGGGATAGGTGTTGAAAAACTGTTTTTT. Translated: CASSLGTGAGGIGVEKLFF.

The gene calls are TRBV28 and TRBJ2-3; no definite D call. CDR1 and CDR2 from the germline V gene are MDHEN and SYDVKM. Trimming stripped 2 bases from V and 14 bases from J, with 11 bases between. There are 11 residues in the CDR3. The CDR3 reads CASSLRSRVYF. The CDR3 region has the DNA TGTGCCAGCAGTTTAAGGTCTCGGGTGTATTTT.

The chain carries TRBV7-6 and TRBJ1-4, with a weak D call TRBD1 (5 bases). CDR1 is SGHVS, CDR2 FNYEAQ, per germline. This CDR3 has 14 residues. Trimming shortened V by 1 base and J by 11 bases, and 14 bases separated the two germline ends. The CDR3 DNA reads as TGTGCCAGCAGCTTAGAATCGCGGGGCCCTAAACTGTTTTTT. Translating it yields CASSLESRGPKLFF.

The rearrangement links TRBV28 to TRBJ2-7, with D uncertain. Germline V gene data show CDR1 as MDHEN and CDR2 as SYDVKM. Trimming shortened V by 5 bases and J by 3 bases, and 8 bases separated the two germline ends. The CDR3 loop spans 12 amino acids. The CDR3 reads CASSQENYEQYF. CDR3 DNA: TGTGCCAGCAGTCAGGAAAACTACGAGCAGTACTTC.

The rearrangement joins TRBV5-1 to TRBJ1-1; D ambiguous. This CDR3 is 15 amino acids long. V lost 2 bases and J 1 base, leaving 12 bases between the germline ends. The germline V gene encodes CDR1 SGHRS and CDR2 YFSETQ. The CDR3 spells CASSFLEVGNTEAFF. The DNA of the CDR3 is TGCGCCAGCAGCTTTTTGGAGGTCGGGAACACTGAAGCTTTCTTT. Looking up the rest from reference TRBV5-1 and TRBJ1-1 gives the full variable domain: KAGVTQTPRYLIKTRGQQVTLSCSPISGHRSVSWYQQTPGQGLQFLFEYFSETQRNKGNFPGRFSGRQFSNSRSEMNVSTLELGDSALYLCASSFLEVGNTEAFFGQGTRLTVV.

The chain is built from TRBV30 and TRBJ2-5, with 14 bases aligning to TRBD2. V gave up 4 bases and J gave up 7 bases; unmatched junction bases: 11. Germline V gene sequence: CDR1 GTSNPN, CDR2 SVGIG (reference sequence). This CDR3 is built from 16 residues. CDR3 sequence reads: CAWTNSGTSGSGTQYF. The DNA of the CDR3 is TGTGCCTGGACTAACTCCGGGACTAGCGGGAGCGGGACCCAGTACTTC.

The CDR3 protein is CSDRDRAYEQYF. The CDR3 DNA is TGCAGCGACCGGGACAGAGCCTACGAGCAGTACTTC. The chain carries TRBV29-1 and TRBJ2-7; TRBD1 aligns across 7 bases. CDR1 and CDR2 from the germline V gene are SQVTM and ANQGSEA. Trimming cost V 7 bases and J 2 bases; bases outside gene matches: 5. The CDR3 has 12 residues.

This sequence joins TRBV10-2 and TRBJ2-7; 11 nucleotides match TRBD2. The CDR3 loop spans 16 amino acids. The junction had 9 bases not matched to a gene; V was cut back by 6 bases and J by 2 bases. The V gene's germline CDR1 is WSHSY and CDR2 SAAADI. CDR3 coding DNA: TGCGCCAGCAGGGCGGGACTAGCGGACCAAACCTACGAGCAGTACTTC. Encoded protein: CASRAGLADQTYEQYF.

The V gene is TRBV6-1, the J gene TRBJ2-2; D gene unclear. The V end lost 3 bases, the J end lost 4 bases, and 12 bases lay between the germline ends. The germline CDR1 and CDR2 sequences are MNHNS and SASEGT. The CDR3 length is 15 residues. Written as DNA, the CDR3 is TGTGCCAGCAGTGAGATTTGGGGTTCCACCGGGGAGCTGTTTTTT. Translated, it gives CASSEIWGSTGELFF.

A note on this clone: The sample contains more than one DNA sequence encoding this CDR3. This sequence joins TRBV28 and TRBJ2-5, with D perhaps TRBD1 or TRBD2 (5 bases each). Germline lookup yields CDR1 MDHEN and CDR2 SYDVKM. This CDR3 has 12 amino acids. Between the trimmed V and J ends, which lost 3 bases and 5 bases, there was a span of 7 bases. The CDR3 DNA is TGTGCCAGCAGTTTGTGGGGGGAGACCCAGTACTTC. The encoded protein is CASSLWGETQYF.

V and J are TRBV30 and TRBJ1-1; the D is unclear. The CDR3 has 11 amino acids. Germline CDR1 reads GTSNPN; CDR2 reads SVGIG (reference sequence). The V gene lost 1 base and the J gene lost 4 bases, with 4 bases spanning the gap. CDR3 nucleotides: TGTGCCTGGAGTGGTATCACTGAAGCTTTCTTT. Translating it yields CAWSGITEAFF.

The chain recombines TRBV5-1 with TRBJ2-2, with unresolved D. The V gene lost 1 base and the J gene lost 5 bases, with 6 bases spanning the gap. Germline V lookup: CDR1 SGHRS, CDR2 YFSETQ. This CDR3 region has 13 residues. The CDR3 loop reads CASSLQQTGELFF. CDR3 bases: TGCGCCAGCAGCTTGCAGCAGACCGGGGAGCTGTTTTTT.

The chain joins TRBV9 to TRBJ1-4; 7 positions match TRBD1. V lost 3 bases to trimming and J lost 5 bases; unmatched junction nucleotides: 7. CDR3 length: 15 amino acids. CDR1 is SGDLS, CDR2 YYNGEE, per germline. Written as DNA, the CDR3 is TGTGCCAGCAGCGCATACGGGACAGAAAATGAAAAACTGTTTTTT. Translation gives CASSAYGTENEKLFF.

V is TRBV5-1 and J is TRBJ1-2, with D uncertain. V lost 4 bases and J lost 5, with 15 bases in between. Germline V gives CDR1 SGHRS, CDR2 YFSETQ. CDR3 length: 14 amino acids. The CDR3 is CASSGTTVAYGYTF. The CDR3 nucleotides are TGCGCCAGCAGCGGAACAACGGTGGCGTATGGCTACACCTTC.